This note documents a single T cell receptor (beta chain) sequence. Its cognate antigen is unknown. The data are from a study of OX40 agonist ivuxolimab in advanced cancers. In the study overall: The study enrolled dose-escalation patients with hepatocellular carcinoma, melanoma, renal cell or head and neck cancer.

The protocol was immunoSEQ multiplex PCR, while the TCRdb copy is restricted to in-frame clones and leaves out a portion. The data show 50,000 to 70,000 clones, approximately 84% seen once. This CDR3 has 13 amino acids. Germline lookup yields CDR1 SGDLS and CDR2 YYNGEE. The V end was cut by 4 bases, the J end by 3 bases, with 10 bases between. Study-wide points: Mean expanded clone counts were higher in CD8+ than CD4+ T cells. Circulating CD4+ and CD8+ T cells showed clonal expansion by week 6 at 0.1 to 3.0 mg/kg.

The source of this sequence is an adult with an advanced solid tumor such as melanoma, head and neck, liver or kidney cancer. Sample: CD4+ or CD8+ T cells sorted from blood, taken in a trial of the OX40 agonist ivuxolimab. This chain joins TRBV9 and TRBJ1-2, with D possibly TRBD1 on 5 matching bases. CDR3: CASSTGGDYGYTF. The CDR3 nucleotides read TGTGCCAGCAGCACCGGGGGAGACTATGGCTACACCTTC.